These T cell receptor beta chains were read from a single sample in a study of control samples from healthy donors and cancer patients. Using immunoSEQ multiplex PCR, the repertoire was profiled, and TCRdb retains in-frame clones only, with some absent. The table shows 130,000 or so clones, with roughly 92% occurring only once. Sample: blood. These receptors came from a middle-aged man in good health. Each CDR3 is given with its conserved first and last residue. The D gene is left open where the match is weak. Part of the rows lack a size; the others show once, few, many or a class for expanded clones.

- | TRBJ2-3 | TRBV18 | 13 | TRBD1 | CASARQGTDTQYF | TGTGCCAGCGCAAGACAGGGAACAGATACGCAGTATTTT
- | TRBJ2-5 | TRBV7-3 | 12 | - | CASSFPEETQYF | TGTGCCAGCAGCTTTCCGGAAGAGACCCAGTACTTC
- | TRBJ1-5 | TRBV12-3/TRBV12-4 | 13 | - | CASSLEQGQPQHF | TGTGCCAGCAGTTTAGAGCAGGGTCAGCCCCAGCATTTT
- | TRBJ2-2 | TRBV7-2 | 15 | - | CASSLVRGSSGELFF | TGTGCCAGCAGCTTAGTGAGGGGGTCGTCCGGGGAGCTGTTTTTT
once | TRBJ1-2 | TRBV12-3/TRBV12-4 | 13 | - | CASSIIAGGGYTF | TGTGCCAGCAGTATTATTGCCGGCGGTGGCTACACCTTC
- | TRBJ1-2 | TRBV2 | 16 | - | CASNRPGTARGGGYTF | TGTGCCAGCAATCGCCCTGGGACCGCCCGGGGGGGCGGCTACACCTTC
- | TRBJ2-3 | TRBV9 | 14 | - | CASTPSLGTDTQYF | TGTGCCAGCACCCCATCTCTCGGCACAGATACGCAGTATTTT
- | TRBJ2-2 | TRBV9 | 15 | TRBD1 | CASSITGGNTGELFF | TGTGCCAGCAGCATAACAGGGGGCAACACCGGGGAGCTGTTTTTT
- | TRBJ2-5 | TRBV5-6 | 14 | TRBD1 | CASSTFEGAETQYF | TGTGCCAGCAGCACTTTCGAGGGGGCCGAGACCCAGTACTTC
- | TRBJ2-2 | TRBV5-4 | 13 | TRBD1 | CASSHTGAGELFF | TGTGCCAGCAGCCATACAGGGGCCGGGGAGCTGTTTTTT
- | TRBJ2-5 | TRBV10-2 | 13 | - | CASSEGLQETQYF | TGCGCCAGCAGTGAGGGGCTCCAAGAGACCCAGTACTTC
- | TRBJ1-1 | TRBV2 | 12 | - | CASSEGFTEAFF | TGTGCCAGCAGTGAGGGGTTCACTGAAGCTTTCTTT
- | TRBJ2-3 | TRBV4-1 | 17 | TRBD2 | CASSQDSVGGPADTQYF | TGCGCCAGCAGCCAAGATTCAGTGGGAGGGCCGGCAGATACGCAGTATTTT
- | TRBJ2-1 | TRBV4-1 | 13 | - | CASSHGLPPEQFF | TGCGCCAGCAGCCATGGACTCCCCCCGGAGCAGTTCTTC
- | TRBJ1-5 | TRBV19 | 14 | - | CASRDRGGFQPQHF | TGTGCCAGTAGGGATAGGGGGGGTTTTCAGCCCCAGCATTTT
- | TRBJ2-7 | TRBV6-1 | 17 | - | CASSERQTELLSYEQYF | TGTGCCAGCAGTGAGCGTCAGACAGAGCTCCTCTCCTACGAGCAGTACTTC
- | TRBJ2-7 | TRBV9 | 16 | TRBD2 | CASSVDGGGVVYEQYF | TGTGCCAGCAGCGTAGACGGCGGGGGGGTAGTTTACGAGCAGTACTTC
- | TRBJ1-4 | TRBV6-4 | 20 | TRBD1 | CASSDASSVPGQGWNEKLFF | TGTGCCAGCAGTGACGCTTCCAGCGTCCCGGGACAGGGTTGGAATGAAAAACTGTTTTTT